The clone carrying this TCR beta chain was recorded only once. Its specificity is unknown. The data were taken from a study of OX40 agonist ivuxolimab in advanced cancers. In the study overall: Cancers in dose escalation were hepatocellular, melanoma, renal cell and head and neck.

Between the trimmed V and J ends, which lost 3 bases and 3 bases, there was a span of 14 bases. The CDR3 sequence is 15 residues long. Germline V lookup: CDR1 SGHTA, CDR2 FQGNSA. Study-level points and caveats: There were, on average, more expanded clones in CD8+ T cells than in CD4+.

Generated by immunoSEQ multiplex PCR, the TCRdb table keeps only in-frame clones and is missing some. The sample holds 70,000 to 75,000 clones, around 87% seen once. The specimen was CD4+ or CD8+ T cells sorted from blood, collected in a trial of the OX40 agonist ivuxolimab. The chain joins TRBV7-2 to TRBJ1-1; D uncertain. The sequence was obtained from an adult with an advanced solid tumor such as melanoma, head and neck, liver or kidney cancer. The CDR3 bases are TGTGCCAGCAGCTTTGGTGGGGTGAGTTACACTGAAGCTTTCTTT. Amino acids: CASSFGGVSYTEAFF.